This TCR beta chain comes out of a study of blood T cell repertoires in COVID-19. Study-level background: Specimens from acute and convalescent COVID-19 originated in the United States, Italy and Spain. PBMCs, B-cell-depleted T cells, or T cells provided the cDNA or gDNA that made up the material.

The CDR3 has 15 amino acids. CDR1 and CDR2 from the germline V gene are SGHNT and YYREEE (reference sequence). The V and J ends lost 4 bases and 2 bases respectively, with 14 bases between them. In the source study's methods: It was from reference gene primer amplification that nucleated cell counts were estimated. Generated by immunoSEQ multiplex PCR, the TCRdb table keeps only in-frame clones and is missing some. V and J calls and clone size follow that table, whereas D and trimming were derived from the DNA. The table lists tens of thousands of clones, 89% of them singletons, with 20% to 25% in the top ten.

The sample consisted of peripheral blood. The sequence derives from a man in his forties or fifties with active COVID-19. The chain has TRBV5-4 and TRBJ2-3; D may be TRBD2 (6 bases). CDR3 protein: CASSLASGSTDTQYF. In nucleotides, the CDR3 is TGTGCCAGCAGCCTAGCGTCTGGGTCCACAGATACGCAGTATTTT. The full variable domain, its missing parts supplied by reference TRBV5-4 and TRBJ2-3, is ETGVTQSPTHLIKTRGQQVTLRCSSQSGHNTVSWYQQALGQGPQFIFQYYREEENGRGNFPPRFSGLQFPNYSSELNVNALELDDSALYLCASSLASGSTDTQYFGPGTRLTVL.